This paragraph covers one TCR beta chain sequence. Trimming stripped 7 bases from V and 5 bases from J, with 17 bases between. This CDR3 comprises 15 residues. The V gene's germline CDR1 is LNHDA and CDR2 SQIVND (reference sequence). This sample was included in a study of PD-L1 blockade in urothelial cancer. Background on the study: Beginning at some point between 2014 and 2015, patients received atezolizumab, given as 1,200 mg intravenously every 3 weeks. Of roughly 31 patients, almost 26 were males with bladder-origin urothelial cancer.

Profiling relied on immunoSEQ multiplex PCR, and the TCRdb table lists in-frame clones only, not all of them. The table has about 71,000 clones, roughly 91% seen once; the top ten hold approximately 3.5%. J is TRBJ2-2 and V is TRBV19; D is possibly TRBD1 (6 bases). This TCR was recovered from a man between 60 and 70 years old with urothelial cancer. This specimen consisted of PBMCs, obtained around atezolizumab (anti-PD-L1) treatment. The CDR3 DNA is TGTGCCAGTACCGCCCAGGGGCTAAGTACCGGGGAGCTGTTTTTT. This encodes CASTAQGLSTGELFF.